A single count supports the clone carrying this T cell receptor beta chain. The antigen is undetermined. Germline CDR1 reads SNHLY; CDR2 reads FYNNEI. There are 12 residues in the CDR3. The V gene lost 3 bases and the J gene lost 4 bases, with 4 bases spanning the gap. This sample was taken from a study of T cell responses to AZD1222 COVID-19 vaccine. Study findings and constraints: Close to half of spike-specific TCRs reportedly recognize unmutated variant regions. Most donors were white British and more were female, and clonal diversity was possibly underestimated. Spike-wide vaccine-associated CD4 TCRs dominated at 160-218 and 743-854.

This table comes from immunoSEQ multiplex PCR, and its TCRdb copy is limited to in-frame clones, with some not included. Of 70,000 to 95,000 clones listed, around 90% are singletons. The study pooled second doses at about 4 or about 12 weeks. The J gene is TRBJ1-5, the V gene TRBV2; D remains unclear. The material sequenced was peripheral blood, taken 28 days after the second AZD1222 dose. This sequence was found in an adult who received the AZD1222 COVID-19 vaccine. This chain's CDR3 is CASSDGNQPQHF. In DNA, the CDR3 is TGTGCCAGCAGTGACGGGAATCAGCCCCAGCATTTT.